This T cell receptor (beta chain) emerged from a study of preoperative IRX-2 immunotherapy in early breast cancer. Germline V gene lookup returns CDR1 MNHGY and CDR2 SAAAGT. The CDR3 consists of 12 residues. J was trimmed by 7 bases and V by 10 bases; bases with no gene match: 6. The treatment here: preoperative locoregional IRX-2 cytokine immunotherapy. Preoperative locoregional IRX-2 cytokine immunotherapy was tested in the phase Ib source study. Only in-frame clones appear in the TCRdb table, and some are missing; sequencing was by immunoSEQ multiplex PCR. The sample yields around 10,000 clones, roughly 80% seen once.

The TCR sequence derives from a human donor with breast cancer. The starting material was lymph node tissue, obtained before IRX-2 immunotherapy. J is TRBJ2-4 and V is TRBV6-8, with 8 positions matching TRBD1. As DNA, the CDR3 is TGTGCCACCCGGACAGGGATGAACATTCAGTACTTC. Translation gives CATRTGMNIQYF.